The clone carrying this T cell receptor beta chain showed up just a few times. Antigen unknown. Possible read error: a much larger clone is one base away. CDR1 and CDR2 (germline): MNHEY, SMNVEV (reference sequence). This CDR3 contains 13 residues. V lost 5 bases, J lost 7 bases, and 5 bases stayed unmatched. The record originates from a study of read filtering for tumor transcriptome and immune sequencing. Study observations and caveats: RNA-seq captured clonotypes less deeply and reliably than IR-seq.

This library used roughly 400 ng RNA and molecular barcoded adaptors spanning alpha/delta and beta/gamma chains. TCRdb reprocessed the reads with MiXCR, giving one entry per CDR3 protein. The sample shows 120,000 or so distinct CDR3 sequences, about an eighth of them seen only once. The specimen was a population of CD138-negative cells sorted from bone marrow. This sequence was found in a donor aged 40 or over with multiple myeloma. The rearrangement uses TRBV27 and TRBJ2-1; TRBD1 agrees at 7 bases. The CDR3 region is CASSEGQTNEQFF. Here the CDR3 DNA reads TGTGCCAGCAGTGAGGGACAGACAAATGAGCAGTTCTTC.